This T cell receptor beta chain was captured by sequencing in a study of cytomegalovirus exposure and HLA in healthy donors. Study-wide background: Genotyping of some 400 donors showed that over 65% belonged to the Caucasian-associated ancestry cluster.

Germline CDR1 reads SGDLS; CDR2 reads YYNGEE. CDR3 length: 16 residues. V was clipped by 0 bases and J by 2 bases, with 13 bases between them. PCR employed 60 Vbeta and 13 Jbeta primers. Original processing methods: About 12 million of the 60 million to 80 million unique TCR beta chains counted in a later analysis were shared. Produced via immunoSEQ multiplex PCR; TCRdb's table is partial and in-frame only. Clonal size and the V and J genes are those of that table, whereas D and trimming came from the DNA. This table holds roughly 120,000 clones, around two thirds found once. This clone occurred once. The antigen remains unidentified. Study-wide points: Later analysis identified several of the most significant clusters that appeared linked to common viral pathogens.

The chain employs TRBV9 and TRBJ2-3, with D possibly being TRBD1 (5 bases). Sequenced sample: PBMCs. The receptor was isolated from a woman between 35 and 50 years old in good health and CMV-seropositive. The CDR3 DNA is TGTGCCAGCAGCGTAGGGCCCAGGGCGTACACAGATACGCAGTATTTT. Translated, it gives CASSVGPRAYTDTQYF.